Sequencing of this T cell receptor (beta chain) was carried out in a study of CD8 T cells in Susac syndrome. CD8+ and CD4+ T cells from blood underwent TCR beta sequencing. TEMRA cells were FACS-enriched, while CD8+ and CD4+ T cells were negatively isolated. RNA totalling about 0.45 to 1 ug underwent reverse transcription with random hexamers. With immunoSEQ multiplex PCR, TCR beta CDR3 was amplified across 54 Vbeta and 13 Jbeta. TCRdb reprocessed the immunoSEQ multiplex PCR reads with MiXCR, giving one entry per CDR3 protein. The sample lists hundreds of thousands of distinct CDR3 sequences; about 94% were seen once. Per the germline V gene, CDR1 is GTSNPN and CDR2 is SVGIG (reference sequence). The CDR3 has 13 residues. Trimming left V 2 bases short and J 5 bases short, with 10 bases between.

The chain uses TRBV30 and TRBJ1-5, with unresolved D. This sequence was found in a human donor with multiple sclerosis. The specimen was CD4+ T cells from PBMCs. The CDR3 here is CAWSPGSHQPQHF. CDR3 nucleotide sequence: TGTGCCTGGAGTCCAGGTTCGCATCAGCCCCAGCATTTT.